A selection of T cell receptor beta chains follows, all from one sample in a study of memory CD4+ T cells and cytomegalovirus serostatus. Repertoires were generated with immunoSEQ multiplex PCR, while TCRdb's copy carries only in-frame clones and drops some. The table records almost 45,000 clones, about four fifths of them present only once. Material: memory CD4+ T cells from blood. The receptors here all came from an adult in good health and CMV-seronegative. CDR3s include the opening cysteine and the closing phenylalanine or tryptophan. The order of the fields is J gene, V gene, CDR3 protein.

TRBJ1-1,TRBV6-6,CASSKTGLYVGGAFF
TRBJ1-5,TRBV27,CASSIRFSNQPQHF
TRBJ1-1,TRBV4-1,CASSQEEAGRTEAFF
TRBJ2-5,TRBV7-9,CASSLGTSYQETQYF
TRBJ2-7,TRBV11-3,CASSSGEWDEQYF
TRBJ2-1,TRBV11-2,CASSLDYAGEQFF
TRBJ1-1,TRBV5-4,CASTYLGRNTEAFF
TRBJ2-2,TRBV7-2,CASSPLRRDTGELFF
TRBJ2-2,TRBV11-2,CASSSTPILYTGELFF
TRBJ1-5,TRBV7-2,CASSLDFGQPQHF
TRBJ2-1,TRBV19,CASSIQVGKKYNEQFF
TRBJ1-5,TRBV19,CASSTSPGESVRQPQHF
TRBJ1-5,TRBV5-4,CASSQDRGLQPQHF
TRBJ2-1,TRBV11-3,CASTPGGSYNEQFF
TRBJ2-3,TRBV10-1,CASSPTGRTSTDTQYF
TRBJ1-2,TRBV28,CASSFGGPQGGYTF
TRBJ1-2,TRBV19,CASSIGQIYGYTF
TRBJ2-4,TRBV7-9,CASSLLDGNIQYF